Shown below are 3 T cell receptor beta chains from a single sample sequenced in a study of blood T cells in healthy people across ages. With a J-beta primer mix and a sample-barcoded 5' primer, a second PCR ran roughly 6 to 11 cycles. TCRdb re-analysed the 5' RACE reads in MiXCR, keeping a single row per CDR3 protein. The sample consists of 1,100,000 or so distinct CDR3 sequences, more than 35% of them appearing once. The sequenced sample consisted of blood. Receptors were obtained from a woman in her sixties in good health.

This clonotype was seen more than once but under ten times. The chain links TRBV10-3 to TRBJ2-7; possibly TRBD1 or TRBD2 for D (6 bases each). Trimming took 5 bases from V and 2 from J, leaving 10 bases between them. Per germline, CDR1 ENHRY and CDR2 SYGVKD. The CDR3 runs 13 residues. Here the CDR3 DNA reads TGTGCCATCAGTCCCGGGGGCCCCTACGAGCAGTACTTC. Translating gives CAISPGGPYEQYF.

The chain recombines TRBV2 with TRBJ2-5; D is perhaps TRBD1 (7 bases). The CDR3 is made up of 13 amino acids. Germline CDR1 is SNHLY and CDR2 is FYNNEI. Trimming shortened V by 8 bases and J by 7 bases, and 17 bases separated the two germline ends. The CDR3 DNA is TGTGCCAGCGGCCACGGAGGGGGCGGGACCCAGTACTTC. Its protein product is CASGHGGGGTQYF.

This clonotype has just a few counts. V and J are TRBV24-1 and TRBJ2-5; D call uncertain. Germline assignment: CDR1 KGHDR and CDR2 SFDVKD. The CDR3 loop spans 13 amino acids. V gave up 3 bases and J gave up 5 bases, with 9 bases separating them. CDR3 residues: CATSDQHEETQYF. CDR3 DNA: TGTGCCACCAGTGATCAGCATGAGGAGACCCAGTACTTC.